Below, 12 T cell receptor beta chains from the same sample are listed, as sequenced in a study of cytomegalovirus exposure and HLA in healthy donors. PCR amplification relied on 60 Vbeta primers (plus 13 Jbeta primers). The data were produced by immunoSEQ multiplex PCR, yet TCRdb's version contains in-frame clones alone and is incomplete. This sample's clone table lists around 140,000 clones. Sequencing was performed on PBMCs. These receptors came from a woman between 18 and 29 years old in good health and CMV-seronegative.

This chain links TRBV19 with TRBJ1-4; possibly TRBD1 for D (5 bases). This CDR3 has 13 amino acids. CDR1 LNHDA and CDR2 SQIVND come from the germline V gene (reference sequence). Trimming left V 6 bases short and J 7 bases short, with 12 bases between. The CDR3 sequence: CASRGGGGEKLFF. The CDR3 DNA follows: TGTGCCAGTAGGGGGGGAGGAGGTGAAAAACTGTTTTTT.

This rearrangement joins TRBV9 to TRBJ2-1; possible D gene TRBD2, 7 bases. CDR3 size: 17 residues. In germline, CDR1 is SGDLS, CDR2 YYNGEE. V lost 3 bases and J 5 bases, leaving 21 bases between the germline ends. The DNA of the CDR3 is TGTGCCAGCAGCGAAGGATTAGGGGGAGGGAGTAACAATGAGCAGTTCTTC. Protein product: CASSEGLGGGSNNEQFF. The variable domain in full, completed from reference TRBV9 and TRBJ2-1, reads DSGVTQTPKHLITATGQRVTLRCSPRSGDLSVYWYQQSLDQGLQFLIQYYNGEERAKGNILERFSAQQFPDLHSELNLSSLELGDSALYFCASSEGLGGGSNNEQFFGPGTRLTVL.

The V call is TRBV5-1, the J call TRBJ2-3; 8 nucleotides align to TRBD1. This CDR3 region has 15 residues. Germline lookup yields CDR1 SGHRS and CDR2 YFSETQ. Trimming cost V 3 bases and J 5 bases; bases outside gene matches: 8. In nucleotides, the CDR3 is TGCGCCAGCAGCTACAGTCAGGGGGCACGAGATACGCAGTATTTT. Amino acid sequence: CASSYSQGARDTQYF.

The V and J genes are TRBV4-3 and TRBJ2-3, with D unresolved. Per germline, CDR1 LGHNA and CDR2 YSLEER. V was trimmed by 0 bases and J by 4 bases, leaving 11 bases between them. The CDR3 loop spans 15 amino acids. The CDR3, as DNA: TGCGCCAGCAGCCAAGATGAAGATCAGGCAGATACGCAGTATTTT. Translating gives CASSQDEDQADTQYF.

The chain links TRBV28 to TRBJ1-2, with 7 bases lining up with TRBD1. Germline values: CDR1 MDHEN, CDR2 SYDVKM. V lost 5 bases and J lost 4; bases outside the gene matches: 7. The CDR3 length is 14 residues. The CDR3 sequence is CASSIGGSGYGYTF. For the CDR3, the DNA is TGTGCCAGCAGTATAGGGGGCAGTGGCTATGGCTACACCTTC.

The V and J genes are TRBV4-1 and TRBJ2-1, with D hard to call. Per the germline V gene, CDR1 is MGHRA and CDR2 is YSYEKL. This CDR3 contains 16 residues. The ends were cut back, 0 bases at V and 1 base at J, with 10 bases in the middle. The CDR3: CASSQDAAESYNEQFF. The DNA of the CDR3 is TGCGCCAGCAGCCAAGATGCGGCGGAATCCTACAATGAGCAGTTCTTC.

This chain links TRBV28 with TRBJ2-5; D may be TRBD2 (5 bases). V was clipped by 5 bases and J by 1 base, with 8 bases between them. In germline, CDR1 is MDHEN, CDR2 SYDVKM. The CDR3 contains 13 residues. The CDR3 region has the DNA TGTGCCAGCAGTCGCGGGTCCCAAGAGACCCAGTACTTC. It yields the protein CASSRGSQETQYF. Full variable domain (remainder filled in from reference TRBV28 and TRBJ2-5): DVKVTQSSRYLVKRTGEKVFLECVQDMDHENMFWYRQDPGLGLRLIYFSYDVKMKEKGDIPEGYSVSREKKERFSLILESASTNQTSMYLCASSRGSQETQYFGPGTRLLVL.

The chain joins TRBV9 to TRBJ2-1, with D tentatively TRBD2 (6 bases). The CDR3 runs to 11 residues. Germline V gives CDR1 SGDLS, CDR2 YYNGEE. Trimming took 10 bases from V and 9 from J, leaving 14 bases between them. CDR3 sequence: CASSAGTEQFF. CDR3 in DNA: TGTGCCTCCTCCGCGGGAACTGAGCAGTTCTTC.

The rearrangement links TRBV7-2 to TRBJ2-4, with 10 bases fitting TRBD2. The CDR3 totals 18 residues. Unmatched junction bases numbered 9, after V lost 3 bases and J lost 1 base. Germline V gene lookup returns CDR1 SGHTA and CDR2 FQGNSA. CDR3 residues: CASSLSSGRNGAKNIQYF. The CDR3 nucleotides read TGTGCCAGCAGCTTGTCTAGCGGGAGAAATGGGGCCAAAAACATTCAGTACTTC. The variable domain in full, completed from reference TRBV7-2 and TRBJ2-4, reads GAGVSQSPSNKVTEKGKDVELRCDPISGHTALYWYRQSLGQGLEFLIYFQGNSAPDKSGLPSDRFSAERTGGSVSTLTIQRTQQEDSAVYLCASSLSSGRNGAKNIQYFGAGTRLSVL.

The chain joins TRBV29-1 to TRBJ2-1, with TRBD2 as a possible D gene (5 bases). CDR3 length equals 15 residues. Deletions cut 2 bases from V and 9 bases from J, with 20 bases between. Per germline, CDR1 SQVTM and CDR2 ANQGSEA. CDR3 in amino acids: CSVEIASVMVSEQFF. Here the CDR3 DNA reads TGCAGCGTTGAAATAGCGTCGGTAATGGTTAGTGAGCAGTTCTTC.

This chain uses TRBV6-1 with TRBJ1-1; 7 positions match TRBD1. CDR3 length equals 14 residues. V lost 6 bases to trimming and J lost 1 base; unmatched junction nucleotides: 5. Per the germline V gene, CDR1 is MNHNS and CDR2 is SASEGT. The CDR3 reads CASRQGWGNTEAFF. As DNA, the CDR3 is TGTGCCAGCAGACAGGGGTGGGGGAACACTGAAGCTTTCTTT.

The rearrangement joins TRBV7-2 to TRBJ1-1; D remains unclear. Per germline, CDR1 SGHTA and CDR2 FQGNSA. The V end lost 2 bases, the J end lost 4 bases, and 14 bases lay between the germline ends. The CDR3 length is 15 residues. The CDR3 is CASSLSRWEGTEAFF. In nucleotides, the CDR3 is TGTGCCAGCAGCTTATCTAGGTGGGAGGGCACTGAAGCTTTCTTT. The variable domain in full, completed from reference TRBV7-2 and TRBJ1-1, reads GAGVSQSPSNKVTEKGKDVELRCDPISGHTALYWYRQSLGQGLEFLIYFQGNSAPDKSGLPSDRFSAERTGGSVSTLTIQRTQQEDSAVYLCASSLSRWEGTEAFFGQGTRLTVV.